This is a list of T cell receptor beta chains from one sample in a study of PD-1 blockade in classical Hodgkin lymphoma. Sequenced by immunoSEQ multiplex PCR; TCRdb stores in-frame clones only, minus some. This table has under 20,000 clones, just over 70% appearing once. The sample in question was CD4+ T cells from blood, obtained before the fourth cycle of nivolumab. The receptors here all came from a human donor with classical Hodgkin lymphoma. CDR3s include the opening cysteine and the closing phenylalanine or tryptophan. Each record gives: CDR3 length, clone size, V gene, J gene, D gene, CDR3 DNA, CDR3 protein. The D gene is left open where the match is weak. Clone size, where shown, is once, few, many, or a class for clones that have expanded.

CDR3 length: 16
clone size: NA
V gene: TRBV7-2
J gene: TRBJ2-2
D gene: NA
CDR3 DNA: TGTGCCAGCAGCCCAAACGCGGGAAGCAACACCGGGGAGCTGTTTTTT
CDR3 protein: CASSPNAGSNTGELFF

CDR3 length: 13
clone size: once
V gene: TRBV19
J gene: TRBJ2-2
D gene: NA
CDR3 DNA: TGTGCCAGTAGAACAACGAACACCGGGGAGCTGTTTTTT
CDR3 protein: CASRTTNTGELFF

CDR3 length: 13
clone size: NA
V gene: TRBV5-4
J gene: TRBJ1-2
D gene: TRBD1
CDR3 DNA: TGTGCCAGCAGCCCAGACAGGGACTATGGCTACACCTTC
CDR3 protein: CASSPDRDYGYTF

CDR3 length: 11
clone size: NA
V gene: TRBV7-9
J gene: TRBJ2-2
D gene: NA
CDR3 DNA: TGTGCCAGCAGTTCTATTGATGAACTGTTTTTT
CDR3 protein: CASSSIDELFF

CDR3 length: 13
clone size: NA
V gene: TRBV23-1
J gene: TRBJ1-1
D gene: TRBD1
CDR3 DNA: TGCGCCAGCAGTCATCGACAGGGGGCGGCAGCTTTCTTT
CDR3 protein: CASSHRQGAAAFF

CDR3 length: 14
clone size: NA
V gene: TRBV7-8
J gene: TRBJ2-7
D gene: NA
CDR3 DNA: TGTGCCAGCAGCTTAACCCCAGGGATCAACGAGCAGTACTTC
CDR3 protein: CASSLTPGINEQYF

CDR3 length: 11
clone size: NA
V gene: TRBV11-3
J gene: TRBJ2-1
D gene: NA
CDR3 DNA: TGTGCCAGCAGCCGACGGAAGGAGCAGTTCTTC
CDR3 protein: CASSRRKEQFF

CDR3 length: 14
clone size: NA
V gene: TRBV11-2
J gene: TRBJ2-2
D gene: NA
CDR3 DNA: TGTGCCAGCAGCTTAGCGGGGGCCACCGGGGAGCTGTTTTTT
CDR3 protein: CASSLAGATGELFF

CDR3 length: 18
clone size: once
V gene: TRBV4-3
J gene: TRBJ2-2
D gene: TRBD2
CDR3 DNA: TGCGCCAGCAGCCAAGATTCGACTAGCGGGAGTAACACCGGGGAGCTGTTTTTT
CDR3 protein: CASSQDSTSGSNTGELFF

CDR3 length: 16
clone size: NA
V gene: TRBV7-2
J gene: TRBJ2-7
D gene: NA
CDR3 DNA: TGTGCCAGCAGCTTATTCTTCGTGACAGAACCGTACGAGCAGTACTTC
CDR3 protein: CASSLFFVTEPYEQYF

CDR3 length: 14
clone size: few
V gene: TRBV18
J gene: TRBJ2-3
D gene: TRBD2
CDR3 DNA: TGTGCCAGCTCACCCCTAGCGGGCACAGATACGCAGTATTTT
CDR3 protein: CASSPLAGTDTQYF

CDR3 length: 19
clone size: NA
V gene: TRBV4-3
J gene: TRBJ2-3
D gene: TRBD2
CDR3 DNA: TGCGCCAGCAGCCAAGATTCGGCTAGCGGTAACCTAGTCACAGATACGCAGTATTTT
CDR3 protein: CASSQDSASGNLVTDTQYF

CDR3 length: 15
clone size: NA
V gene: TRBV9
J gene: TRBJ2-3
D gene: NA
CDR3 DNA: TGTGCCAGCAGCGTAGCTGTTAGCGGCACAGATACGCAGTATTTT
CDR3 protein: CASSVAVSGTDTQYF

CDR3 length: 12
clone size: few
V gene: TRBV30
J gene: TRBJ2-3
D gene: NA
CDR3 DNA: TGTGCCTGGAGTTCGGGATCAGATACGCAGTATTTT
CDR3 protein: CAWSSGSDTQYF

CDR3 length: 14
clone size: NA
V gene: TRBV5-4
J gene: TRBJ1-3
D gene: TRBD1
CDR3 DNA: TGTGCCAGCAGCCAGGACAGGGCTGGAAACACCATATATTTT
CDR3 protein: CASSQDRAGNTIYF

CDR3 length: 15
clone size: NA
V gene: TRBV19
J gene: TRBJ1-2
D gene: TRBD1
CDR3 DNA: TGTGCCAGTAGTATCGACAGGGCTCCACAACGTGGCTACACCTTC
CDR3 protein: CASSIDRAPQRGYTF

CDR3 length: 15
clone size: NA
V gene: TRBV9
J gene: TRBJ1-1
D gene: NA
CDR3 DNA: TGTGCCAGCAGCCAAAACCAACAAAGAGGCACTGAAGCTTTCTTT
CDR3 protein: CASSQNQQRGTEAFF

CDR3 length: 12
clone size: NA
V gene: TRBV10-3
J gene: TRBJ2-7
D gene: NA
CDR3 DNA: TGTGCCATCGGGGGAAACAGCTACGAGCAGTACTTC
CDR3 protein: CAIGGNSYEQYF

CDR3 length: 14
clone size: NA
V gene: TRBV4-3
J gene: TRBJ1-2
D gene: NA
CDR3 DNA: TGCGCCAGCAGCCAAGATCCCGGTTATTATGGCTACACCTTC
CDR3 protein: CASSQDPGYYGYTF

CDR3 length: 13
clone size: NA
V gene: TRBV5-1
J gene: TRBJ1-1
D gene: TRBD1
CDR3 DNA: TGCGCCAGCAGCCTTCAGGGGGTAGGTGAAGCTTTCTTT
CDR3 protein: CASSLQGVGEAFF

CDR3 length: 14
clone size: medium-sized
V gene: TRBV5-1
J gene: TRBJ1-1
D gene: NA
CDR3 DNA: TGCGCCAGCACTCCCGGGACATTGAACACTGAAGCTTTCTTT
CDR3 protein: CASTPGTLNTEAFF

CDR3 length: 13
clone size: NA
V gene: TRBV30
J gene: TRBJ1-2
D gene: TRBD1
CDR3 DNA: TGTGCCTGGAATTTGGGACAGGGGGCCGTAGGGACCTTC
CDR3 protein: CAWNLGQGAVGTF

CDR3 length: 17
clone size: once
V gene: TRBV5-1
J gene: TRBJ1-1
D gene: NA
CDR3 DNA: TGCGCCAGCAGCTTGGCTCGGGACACCAGACTTGGCACTGAAGCTTTCTTT
CDR3 protein: CASSLARDTRLGTEAFF

CDR3 length: 15
clone size: NA
V gene: TRBV7-2
J gene: TRBJ1-3
D gene: NA
CDR3 DNA: TGTGCCAGCAGCTCGGATGGTCCTCTTTCCGACACCATATATTTT
CDR3 protein: CASSSDGPLSDTIYF

CDR3 length: 14
clone size: medium-sized
V gene: TRBV7-9
J gene: TRBJ2-2
D gene: NA
CDR3 DNA: TGTGCCAGCAGCCCGGACGGTTACACCGGGGAGCTGTTTTTT
CDR3 protein: CASSPDGYTGELFF

CDR3 length: 15
clone size: NA
V gene: TRBV5-8
J gene: TRBJ2-5
D gene: TRBD1
CDR3 DNA: TGTGCCAGCAGCCCCGGACAGGGGAGGTCAGAGACCCAGTACTTC
CDR3 protein: CASSPGQGRSETQYF

CDR3 length: 13
clone size: few
V gene: TRBV5-1
J gene: TRBJ2-4
D gene: NA
CDR3 DNA: TGCGCCAGCAGCTTGACAGGGTTTAACATTCAGTACTTC
CDR3 protein: CASSLTGFNIQYF

CDR3 length: 14
clone size: NA
V gene: TRBV7-9
J gene: TRBJ1-5
D gene: TRBD1
CDR3 DNA: TGCGCCAGCAGCCAAGATAGGGACAGCGAGTCCCAGCATTTT
CDR3 protein: CASSQDRDSESQHF

CDR3 length: 15
clone size: NA
V gene: TRBV4-3
J gene: TRBJ1-2
D gene: NA
CDR3 DNA: TGCGCCAGCAGCCGGGGGACTGGAGGGGGGTATGGCTACACCTTC
CDR3 protein: CASSRGTGGGYGYTF

CDR3 length: 15
clone size: NA
V gene: TRBV6-1
J gene: TRBJ1-1
D gene: NA
CDR3 DNA: TGTGCCAGCAGGGTTCTACAGGGATTGAACACTGAAGCTTTCTTT
CDR3 protein: CASRVLQGLNTEAFF

CDR3 length: 14
clone size: NA
V gene: TRBV4-3
J gene: TRBJ2-1
D gene: NA
CDR3 DNA: TGCGCCAGCAGCCAAAGATCTGGGGACAATGAGCAGTTCTTC
CDR3 protein: CASSQRSGDNEQFF

CDR3 length: 15
clone size: once
V gene: TRBV2
J gene: TRBJ2-7
D gene: TRBD1
CDR3 DNA: TGTGCCAGCAGAGCGGACAGGGTTTTGACCTACGAGCAGTACTTC
CDR3 protein: CASRADRVLTYEQYF

CDR3 length: 16
clone size: NA
V gene: TRBV9
J gene: TRBJ2-2
D gene: TRBD1
CDR3 DNA: TGTGCCAGCAGTTACGGACAGGGAGTGTACACCGGGGAGCTGTTTTTT
CDR3 protein: CASSYGQGVYTGELFF

CDR3 length: 14
clone size: NA
V gene: TRBV5-4
J gene: TRBJ2-1
D gene: NA
CDR3 DNA: TGTGCCAGCAGCTTGCAGTCTTGGGATAATGAGCAGTTCTTC
CDR3 protein: CASSLQSWDNEQFF

CDR3 length: 11
clone size: NA
V gene: TRBV6-5
J gene: TRBJ1-2
D gene: NA
CDR3 DNA: TGTGCCAGCAGGAGCGGCTATGGCTACACCTTC
CDR3 protein: CASRSGYGYTF

CDR3 length: 16
clone size: NA
V gene: TRBV5-1
J gene: TRBJ2-1
D gene: TRBD2
CDR3 DNA: TGCGCCAGCAGCCCTGGGAATAGCGGGGGTTTCAATGAGCAGTTCTTC
CDR3 protein: CASSPGNSGGFNEQFF

CDR3 length: 11
clone size: NA
V gene: TRBV29-1
J gene: TRBJ2-1
D gene: NA
CDR3 DNA: TGCAGCGCCGGGCGTTACAATGAGCAGTTCTTC
CDR3 protein: CSAGRYNEQFF

CDR3 length: 14
clone size: NA
V gene: TRBV27
J gene: TRBJ2-2
D gene: NA
CDR3 DNA: TGTGCCAGCAGTTTATCCAGGATTGCTGGGGAGCTGTTTTTT
CDR3 protein: CASSLSRIAGELFF

CDR3 length: 14
clone size: NA
V gene: TRBV5-1
J gene: TRBJ2-2
D gene: NA
CDR3 DNA: TGCGCCAGCAGCTTGGCGGGGGCCTCCGGGGAGCTGTTTTTT
CDR3 protein: CASSLAGASGELFF

CDR3 length: 16
clone size: NA
V gene: TRBV7-8
J gene: TRBJ1-1
D gene: NA
CDR3 DNA: TGTGCCAGCAGCTTAGATTTTCAGGGGTTGAACACTGAAGCTTTCTTT
CDR3 protein: CASSLDFQGLNTEAFF

CDR3 length: 14
clone size: few
V gene: TRBV6-5
J gene: TRBJ1-2
D gene: TRBD1
CDR3 DNA: TGTGCCAGCAGCCGCGGACAGGCGGGCTATGGCTACACCTTC
CDR3 protein: CASSRGQAGYGYTF

CDR3 length: 16
clone size: NA
V gene: TRBV12-5
J gene: TRBJ2-1
D gene: TRBD1
CDR3 DNA: TGTGCTAGTGGCCAAACCGGGACAGGGGTTAACAATGAGCAGTTCTTC
CDR3 protein: CASGQTGTGVNNEQFF

CDR3 length: 18
clone size: NA
V gene: TRBV7-2
J gene: TRBJ2-7
D gene: TRBD2
CDR3 DNA: TGTGCCAGCAGCTTAGTCGGGCCAGGGACTACGCGCACCTACGAGCAGTACTTC
CDR3 protein: CASSLVGPGTTRTYEQYF

CDR3 length: 11
clone size: NA
V gene: TRBV2
J gene: TRBJ2-7
D gene: NA
CDR3 DNA: TGTGCCAGTGGAATCGGTTACGAGCAGTACTTC
CDR3 protein: CASGIGYEQYF

CDR3 length: 14
clone size: NA
V gene: TRBV6-1
J gene: TRBJ1-1
D gene: NA
CDR3 DNA: TGTGCCAGCAGTGAAGTTAGCTGGATAACTGAAGCTTTCTTT
CDR3 protein: CASSEVSWITEAFF

CDR3 length: 15
clone size: NA
V gene: TRBV28
J gene: TRBJ1-3
D gene: NA
CDR3 DNA: TGTGCCAGCAGTTTCCGGGGCAGGCGGGGAAACACCATATATTTT
CDR3 protein: CASSFRGRRGNTIYF

CDR3 length: 15
clone size: NA
V gene: TRBV11-3
J gene: TRBJ2-2
D gene: NA
CDR3 DNA: TGTGCCAGCAGCTTAGGCGGGGTGAACACCGGGGAGCTGTTTTTT
CDR3 protein: CASSLGGVNTGELFF

CDR3 length: 15
clone size: once
V gene: TRBV30
J gene: TRBJ1-6
D gene: NA
CDR3 DNA: TGTGCCTGGAGTGTACCTTGGGGGGCTAATTCACCCCTCCACTTT
CDR3 protein: CAWSVPWGANSPLHF

CDR3 length: 16
clone size: NA
V gene: TRBV19
J gene: TRBJ2-2
D gene: TRBD2
CDR3 DNA: TGTGCCAGTAGTTGGGCTAGCGGGAGGGCCGGCGGGGAGCTGTTTTTT
CDR3 protein: CASSWASGRAGGELFF

CDR3 length: 15
clone size: NA
V gene: TRBV18
J gene: TRBJ1-2
D gene: TRBD1
CDR3 DNA: TGTGCCAGCTCACAGCTTCCGGGACAGGACTATGGCTACACCTTC
CDR3 protein: CASSQLPGQDYGYTF